These 27 T cell receptor beta chains were sequenced from one sample in a study of blood T cell repertoires in COVID-19. Generated by immunoSEQ multiplex PCR, the TCRdb table keeps only in-frame clones and is missing some. The data contain fewer than 350,000 clones, about 87% of them singletons. Sample: peripheral blood. The receptor set was obtained from a woman in her 30s with COVID-19, enrolled during active disease.

This sequence joins TRBV30 and TRBJ1-1; a weak D match, TRBD1 (6 bases). V was clipped by 3 bases and J by 0 bases, with 17 bases between them. The CDR3 contains 16 residues. In germline, CDR1 is GTSNPN, CDR2 SVGIG (reference sequence). The CDR3 DNA reads as TGTGCCTGGAGCGCTGAATGGGGGCAGATGAACACTGAAGCTTTCTTT. Its translation is CAWSAEWGQMNTEAFF.

The V gene is TRBV6-6, the J gene TRBJ2-7; D is possibly TRBD2 (5 bases). Between the trimmed V and J ends, which lost 0 bases and 6 bases, there was a span of 12 bases. The CDR3 consists of 14 residues. The V gene's germline CDR1 is MNHNY and CDR2 SVGAGI (reference sequence). In DNA form, the CDR3 reads TGTGCCAGCAGTTACTCGAAGACGGGATTCGAGCAGTACGTC. It is translated as CASSYSKTGFEQYV.

The rearrangement uses TRBV27 and TRBJ1-1; D remains ambiguous. The CDR3 extends over 12 amino acids. V was cut by 8 bases and J by 4 bases, with 11 bases left in between. Germline V gene sequence: CDR1 MNHEY, CDR2 SMNVEV (reference sequence). CDR3 in amino acids: CASRLGSTEAFF. For the CDR3, the DNA is TGTGCCAGCCGCCTGGGGAGCACTGAAGCTTTCTTT.

Turning to this clone: At one end, the junction sequence differs from germline, possibly due to a read error. The chain employs TRBV3-1 (or the pseudogene TRBV3-2) and TRBJ2-2; tentative D call: TRBD1 (5 bases). The CDR3 covers 17 residues. Looked up from germline, CDR1 is LGHDT and CDR2 is YNNKEL (reference sequence). The CDR3 bases are TGTGCCAGCAGCAAAGATCGTCGACTTCAGGGCACCGGGGAGCTGTTTTTT. As protein: CASSKDRRLQGTGELFF.

The chain uses TRBV28 and TRBJ2-3; the match to TRBD2 covers 10 bases. The CDR3 has 16 amino acids. The trim removed 5 bases at V and 2 bases at J, leaving 7 bases unmatched. The germline V gene encodes CDR1 MDHEN and CDR2 SYDVKM. CDR3 residues: CASSVSGGAPTDTQYF. CDR3 coding DNA: TGTGCCAGCAGTGTCAGCGGGGGGGCTCCCACAGATACGCAGTATTTT. Filled out from reference TRBV28 and TRBJ2-3, the complete variable domain reads DVKVTQSSRYLVKRTGEKVFLECVQDMDHENMFWYRQDPGLGLRLIYFSYDVKMKEKGDIPEGYSVSREKKERFSLILESASTNQTSMYLCASSVSGGAPTDTQYFGPGTRLTVL.

The DNA for the CDR3 is TGTGCCAGCAGCTTAGTGGGACAGGGTATGAACACTGAAGCTTTCTTT. Protein product: CASSLVGQGMNTEAFF. This chain uses TRBV7-3 with TRBJ1-1; 9 bases match TRBD1. The J segment lost 0 bases and the V segment lost 2 bases, leaving 4 bases of the junction unmatched. Germline values: CDR1 SGHTA, CDR2 FQGTGA. The CDR3 has 16 residues. Full variable domain (outside the CDR3, taken from reference TRBV7-3 and TRBJ1-1): GAGVSQTPSNKVTEKGKYVELRCDPISGHTALYWYRQSLGQGPEFLIYFQGTGAADDSGLPNDRFFAVRPEGSVSTLKIQRTERGDSAVYLCASSLVGQGMNTEAFFGQGTRLTVV.

The chain is built from TRBV6-5 and TRBJ2-2, with D maybe TRBD1 (6 bases). Germline values: CDR1 MNHEY, CDR2 SVGAGI. Trimming stripped 2 bases from V and 7 bases from J, with 8 bases between. The CDR3 has 13 residues. The CDR3 DNA is TGTGCCAGCAGTTACACCAGGGGCGGGGAGCTGTTTTTT. Protein product: CASSYTRGGELFF.

This clone was seen just once. This chain joins TRBV2 and TRBJ2-1, with 8 bases identical to TRBD1. This CDR3 contains 15 residues. Per the germline V gene, CDR1 is SNHLY and CDR2 is FYNNEI. The trim removed 10 bases at V and 7 bases at J, leaving 15 bases unmatched. The CDR3 DNA reads TGTGCCACCAAGGGACAGGTACAAAGAGGGAATGAGCAGTTCTTC. This sequence encodes CATKGQVQRGNEQFF. The whole variable domain, remainder taken from reference TRBV2 and TRBJ2-1, is EPEVTQTPSHQVTQMGQEVILRCVPISNHLYFYWYRQILGQKVEFLVSFYNNEISEKSEIFDDQFSVERPDGSNFTLKIRSTKLEDSAMYFCATKGQVQRGNEQFFGPGTRLTVL.

The chain combines TRBV5-1 with TRBJ1-2, with 7 bases matching TRBD1. J was trimmed by 8 bases and V by 0 bases; bases with no gene match: 4. Germline V CDR1 and CDR2: SGHRS, YFSETQ. The CDR3 contains 13 residues. DNA for the CDR3: TGCGCCAGCAGCTTGGTCACAGGGGCCGGCTACACCTTC. Protein product: CASSLVTGAGYTF. The variable domain in full, with the rest retrieved from reference TRBV5-1 and TRBJ1-2, is KAGVTQTPRYLIKTRGQQVTLSCSPISGHRSVSWYQQTPGQGLQFLFEYFSETQRNKGNFPGRFSGRQFSNSRSEMNVSTLELGDSALYLCASSLVTGAGYTFGSGTRLTVV.

The genes are TRBV3-1 (or the pseudogene TRBV3-2) and TRBJ2-3; the D gene is possibly TRBD2 (5 bases). Germline CDR1 and CDR2: LGHDT and YNNKEL (reference sequence). Trimming took 6 bases from V and 4 from J, leaving 17 bases between them. The CDR3 covers 15 residues. The CDR3, as DNA: TGTGCCAGCAGAACCAAGGACTCCGAACCAGATACGCAGTATTTT. It translates to CASRTKDSEPDTQYF.

In this sample, this clone turned up once. Other DNA variants within this sample encode the same CDR3. V and J are TRBV27 and TRBJ1-2; D gene unclear. The V end lost 2 bases, the J end lost 2 bases, and 6 bases lay between the germline ends. Germline CDR1 MNHEY, CDR2 SMNVEV (reference sequence). The CDR3 contains 13 residues. The CDR3 DNA follows: TGTGCCAGCAGTTTAGGTCGGAACTATGGCTACACCTTC. It is translated as CASSLGRNYGYTF.

V usage is TRBV4-3 and J usage is TRBJ1-4, with TRBD1 matching over 7 bases. The germline V gene encodes CDR1 LGHNA and CDR2 YSLEER. V lost 1 base to trimming and J lost 5 bases; unmatched junction nucleotides: 7. This CDR3 is built from 16 residues. The CDR3 nucleotides read TGCGCCAGCAGCCAAGTTAGGGACAGCGGGAATGAAAAACTGTTTTTT. It codes for CASSQVRDSGNEKLFF.

V is TRBV27 and J is TRBJ2-7; 8 bases match TRBD1. With 6 bases clipped from V and 7 bases from J, the junction kept 8 bases outside the gene matches. Per germline, CDR1 MNHEY and CDR2 SMNVEV (reference sequence). This CDR3 has 13 residues. CDR3 region: CASRTGATGEQYF. CDR3 coding DNA: TGTGCCAGCAGGACAGGGGCCACGGGGGAGCAGTACTTC.

V and J are TRBV5-4 and TRBJ1-4; 10 nucleotides agree with TRBD1. The V and J ends lost 2 bases and 8 bases, in that order; junction bases with no gene match: 3. The length of the CDR3 is 14 residues. CDR1 is SGHNT and CDR2 is YYREEE in the germline V gene (reference sequence). The chain's CDR3 is CASSLGQGDEKLFF. CDR3 nucleotides: TGTGCCAGCAGCTTAGGACAGGGGGACGAAAAACTGTTTTTT.

The chain has TRBV21-1 and TRBJ1-5; no check of the table's D call, TRBD1, against the DNA was made. TRBV21-1 is classified as a pseudogene. The length of the CDR3 is 16 residues. CDR3 sequence reads: CASSNGQGGKNQPQHF. The CDR3, as DNA: TGTGCCAGCAGCAATGGACAGGGGGGGAAAAATCAGCCCCAGCATTTT.

The gene calls are TRBV7-2 and TRBJ2-5; maybe TRBD2 (6 bases). CDR3 length: 14 amino acids. Germline V gene lookup returns CDR1 SGHTA and CDR2 FQGNSA. V lost 1 base and J lost 7, with 13 bases in between. The CDR3 region has the DNA TGTGCCAGCAGCTTAGGCGGGACCCCTCCGACCCAGTACTTC. This codes for CASSLGGTPPTQYF.

CDR3 sequence (DNA): TGTGCCAGCAGTCCCCGAGGGTTTGGTGAAGCTTTCTTT. Protein product: CASSPRGFGEAFF. The chain recombines TRBV27 with TRBJ1-1; D unresolved. Trimming removed 5 bases from V and 7 bases from J, with 14 bases in between. Germline V gene sequence: CDR1 MNHEY, CDR2 SMNVEV (reference sequence). This CDR3 has 13 amino acids.

This clone was seen once. The gene calls are TRBV3-1 (or the pseudogene TRBV3-2) and TRBJ1-1; no definite D call. Trimming left V 4 bases short and J 5 bases short, with 14 bases between. Germline CDR1 reads LGHDT; CDR2 reads YNNKEL (reference sequence). CDR3 length equals 14 residues. The CDR3 here is CASSRLEGGTEAFF. Written as DNA, the CDR3 is TGTGCCAGCAGCCGGTTAGAGGGAGGGACTGAAGCTTTCTTT.

The chain combines TRBV28 with TRBJ1-5; a possible D gene is TRBD1 (5 bases). V was trimmed by 6 bases and J by 4 bases, leaving 10 bases between them. The CDR3 runs 13 residues. The V gene's germline CDR1 is MDHEN and CDR2 SYDVKM. CDR3 coding DNA: TGTGCCAGCAGGACAGAAAATAATCAGCCCCAGCATTTT. Amino acid sequence: CASRTENNQPQHF.

V gene TRBV6-5 combines with J gene TRBJ2-2; the match to TRBD1 covers 8 bases. The CDR3 spans 14 residues. V was pared by 5 bases and J by 4 bases, with 3 bases of the junction left unmatched. Per germline, CDR1 MNHEY and CDR2 SVGAGI. The DNA for the CDR3 is TGTGCCAGCAGTCTAGGACAGGGCACCGGGGAGCTGTTTTTT. Its protein is CASSLGQGTGELFF.

This chain connects TRBV28 to TRBJ1-2; 9 nucleotides align to TRBD1. CDR1 and CDR2 (germline): MDHEN, SYDVKM. Trimming at V came to 9 bases and at J to 7 bases, leaving 9 bases not matched to a gene. The CDR3 sequence is 13 residues long. The CDR3 sequence: CASTGTGGLGYTF. Here the CDR3 DNA reads TGTGCCAGTACCGGTACAGGGGGCCTTGGCTACACCTTC.

V and J are TRBV28 and TRBJ1-4; D not resolved. The CDR3 is 12 amino acids. CDR1 is MDHEN, CDR2 SYDVKM, per germline. Trimming stripped 5 bases from V and 4 bases from J, with 5 bases between. The CDR3 DNA sequence: TGTGCCAGCAGTCAGATTAATGAAAAACTGTTTTTT. Encoded protein: CASSQINEKLFF. Drawing the rest from reference TRBV28 and TRBJ1-4, the complete variable domain is DVKVTQSSRYLVKRTGEKVFLECVQDMDHENMFWYRQDPGLGLRLIYFSYDVKMKEKGDIPEGYSVSREKKERFSLILESASTNQTSMYLCASSQINEKLFFGSGTQLSVL.

This clone was picked up one time. CDR3 coding DNA: TGTGCCAGCAGTGACTCTTGGGGCAGTGGCTACACCTTC. Its protein product is CASSDSWGSGYTF. The gene calls are TRBV6-4 and TRBJ1-2, with TRBD1 as a possible D gene (5 bases). The ends were cut back, 0 bases at V and 7 bases at J, with 9 bases in the middle. The CDR3 runs 13 residues. Germline CDR1 is MRHNA and CDR2 is SNTAGT.

The chain links TRBV5-5 to TRBJ2-3, with D perhaps matching TRBD1 (6 bases). V gave up 2 bases and J gave up 2 bases, with 12 bases separating them. This CDR3 spans 15 amino acids. Germline V gene sequence: CDR1 SGHKS, CDR2 YYEKEE (reference sequence). The CDR3 DNA reads TGTGCCAGCAGCTTCTCTACAGGGCTCACAGATACGCAGTATTTT. The encoded protein is CASSFSTGLTDTQYF. Together with reference TRBV5-5 and TRBJ2-3, the CDR3 gives the full variable domain: DAGVTQSPTHLIKTRGQQVTLRCSPISGHKSVSWYQQVLGQGPQFIFQYYEKEERGRGNFPDRFSARQFPNYSSELNVNALLLGDSALYLCASSFSTGLTDTQYFGPGTRLTVL.

The rearrangement links TRBV2 to TRBJ2-7; the D gene is possibly TRBD2 (5 bases). The ends were cut back, 4 bases at V and 7 bases at J, with 17 bases in the middle. CDR1 is SNHLY, CDR2 FYNNEI, per germline. The CDR3 contains 14 residues. The chain's CDR3 is CASSGFRATGEQYV. For the CDR3, the DNA is TGTGCCAGCAGTGGGTTCCGGGCCACGGGAGAGCAGTACGTC.

This clone was seen once. The V call is TRBV3-1 (or the pseudogene TRBV3-2), the J call TRBJ1-4; tentative D call: TRBD1 (5 bases). The CDR3 has 18 amino acids. Germline V lookup: CDR1 LGHDT, CDR2 YNNKEL (reference sequence). V gave up 0 bases and J gave up 1 base, with 15 bases separating them. The CDR3 sequence is CASSQDLAGLETNEKLFF. CDR3 nucleotides: TGTGCCAGCAGCCAAGATCTGGCAGGGTTGGAAACTAATGAAAAACTGTTTTTT.

The rearrangement links TRBV14 to TRBJ2-1, with D maybe TRBD2 (5 bases). The CDR3 has 16 residues. Germline V gene sequence: CDR1 SGHDN, CDR2 FVKESK. V was clipped by 1 base and J by 9 bases, with 19 bases between them. The CDR3 region is CASSQGVVISRGEQFF. CDR3 coding DNA: TGTGCCAGCAGCCAAGGGGTGGTTATATCTCGGGGTGAGCAGTTCTTC.